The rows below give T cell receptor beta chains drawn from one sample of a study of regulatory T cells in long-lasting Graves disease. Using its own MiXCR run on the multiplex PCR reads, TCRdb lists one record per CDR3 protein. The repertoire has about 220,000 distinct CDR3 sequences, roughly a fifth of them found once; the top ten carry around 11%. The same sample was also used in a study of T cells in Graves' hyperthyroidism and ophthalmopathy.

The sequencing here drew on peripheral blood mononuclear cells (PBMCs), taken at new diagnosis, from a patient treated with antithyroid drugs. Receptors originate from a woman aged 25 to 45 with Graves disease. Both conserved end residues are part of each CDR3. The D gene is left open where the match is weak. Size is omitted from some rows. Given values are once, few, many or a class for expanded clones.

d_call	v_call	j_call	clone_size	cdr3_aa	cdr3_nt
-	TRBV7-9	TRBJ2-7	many	CASSFLGQIHEQYF	TGTGCCAGCAGCTTCCTCGGACAGATCCACGAGCAGTACTTC
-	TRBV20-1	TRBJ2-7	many	CSAPPGRGLSYEQYF	TGCAGTGCTCCCCCAGGGCGGGGGCTCTCCTACGAGCAGTACTTC
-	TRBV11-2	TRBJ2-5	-	CASSLGDRDEETQCF	TGTGCCAGCAGCTTAGGAGACCGCGACGAAGAGACCCAGTGCTTC
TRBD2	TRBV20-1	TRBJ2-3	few	CSAREPSGGPYGTDTQYF	TGCAGTGCTAGGGAGCCCAGCGGGGGGCCTTATGGCACAGATACGCAGTATTTT
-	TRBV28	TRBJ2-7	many	CASGGVMGQYF	TGTGCCAGCGGTGGGGTTATGGGGCAGTACTTC
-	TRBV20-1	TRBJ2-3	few	CSASLGTDTQYF	TGCAGTGCGAGTCTGGGCACAGATACGCAGTATTTT
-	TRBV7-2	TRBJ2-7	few	CASSLGRSYEQHF	TGTGCCAGCAGCTTAGGGCGCTCCTACGAGCAGCACTTC
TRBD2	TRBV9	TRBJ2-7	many	CASSLTSDYEQYF	TGTGCCAGCAGCCTTACTAGCGACTACGAGCAGTACTTC
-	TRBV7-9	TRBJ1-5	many	CASSLFGAEAQHF	TGTGCCAGCAGCTTATTCGGGGCGGAAGCCCAGCATTTT
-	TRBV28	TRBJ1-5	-	CATRGGENQPQHF	TGTGCCACCCGCGGTGGGGAGAATCAGCCCCAGCATTTT
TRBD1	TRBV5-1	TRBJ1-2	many	CASSLEQTGAHYGYTF	TGTGCCAGCAGCTTAGAACAGACAGGGGCTCACTATGGCTACACCTTC
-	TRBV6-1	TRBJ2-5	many	CASSEEEGLGKTQYF	TGTGCCAGCAGTGAAGAAGAGGGGCTCGGGAAGACCCAGTACTTC
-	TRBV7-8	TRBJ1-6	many	CASRRGYNSPLHF	TGTGCCAGCAGGAGGGGTTATAATTCACCCCTCCACTTT
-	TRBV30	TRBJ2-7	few	CAWATGSSSYEQYF	TGTGCCTGGGCTACAGGGTCGAGCTCCTACGAGCAGTACTTC
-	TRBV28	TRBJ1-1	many	CASSPMNPTEAFF	TGTGCCAGCAGCCCGATGAACCCCACTGAAGCTTTCTTT
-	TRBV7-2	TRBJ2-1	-	CASSLKRGQYNEQFF	TGTGCCAGCAGCTTAAAGCGGGGACAATACAATGAGCAGTTCTTC
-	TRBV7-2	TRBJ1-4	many	CASSRSGLLARLFF	TGTGCCAGCAGCCGCTCCGGGCTTTTAGCTCGACTGTTTTTT
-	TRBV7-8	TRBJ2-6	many	CASSLTSGPYSGANVLTF	TGTGCCAGCAGCCTGACTAGTGGGCCCTACTCTGGGGCCAACGTCCTGACTTTC
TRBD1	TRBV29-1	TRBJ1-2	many	CSVAKTDRAGYGYTF	TGCAGCGTTGCAAAAACCGACAGGGCCGGGTATGGCTACACCTTC
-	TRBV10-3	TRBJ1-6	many	CAIRSSYNSPLHF	TGTGCCATTAGGAGCTCCTATAATTCACCCCTCCACTTT
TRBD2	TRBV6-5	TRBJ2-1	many	CASSYASGNSVNEQFF	TGTGCCAGCAGTTACGCTAGCGGGAATAGCGTCAATGAGCAGTTCTTC
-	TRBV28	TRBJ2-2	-	CASTPQGIIKPSGELFF	TGTGCCAGCACCCCCCAGGGGATCATTAAACCCAGCGGGGAGCTGTTTTTT
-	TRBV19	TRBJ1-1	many	CASSFTPRGPEAFF	TGTGCCAGTAGTTTTACTCCGAGGGGCCCTGAAGCTTTCTTT
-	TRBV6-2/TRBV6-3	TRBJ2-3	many	CASSYSRAWGTDTQYF	TGTGCCAGCAGTTACTCGCGCGCGTGGGGCACAGATACGCAGTATTTT
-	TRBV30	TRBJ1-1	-	CAWSVSEYTEAFF	TGTGCCTGGAGTGTGAGCGAGTACACTGAAGCTTTCTTT
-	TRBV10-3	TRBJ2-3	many	CAISESADTQYF	TGTGCCATCAGTGAGTCGGCAGATACGCAGTATTTT
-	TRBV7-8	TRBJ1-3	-	CASSSGQRSAGDAIYF	TGTGCCAGCAGTTCAGGACAACGGAGCGCTGGAGACGCCATATATTTT
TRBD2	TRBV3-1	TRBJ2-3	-	CASSHSGRGYTKYF	TGTGCCAGCAGCCACAGCGGGAGGGGATATACGAAGTATTTT
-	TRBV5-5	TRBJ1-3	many	CASSLEPQRGNTIYF	TGTGCCAGCAGCTTGGAGCCCCAGCGGGGAAACACCATATATTTT
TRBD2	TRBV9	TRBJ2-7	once	CASSRSGLATTYEQYF	TGTGCCAGCAGCCGATCAGGACTAGCGACTACCTACGAGCAGTACTTC
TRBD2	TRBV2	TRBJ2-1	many	CASAPSGVNEQFF	TGTGCCAGCGCGCCTAGCGGGGTCAATGAGCAGTTCTTC
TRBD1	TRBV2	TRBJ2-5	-	CASKRQGTSQETQYF	TGTGCCAGCAAACGACAGGGTACTAGCCAAGAGACCCAGTACTTC
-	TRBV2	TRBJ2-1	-	CASSLLGGFEFF	TGTGCCAGCAGTCTCCTGGGGGGATTTGAGTTCTTC
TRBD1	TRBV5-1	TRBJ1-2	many	CASSRTGGILSYTF	TGTGCCAGCAGCCGGACAGGGGGGATATTGAGCTACACCTTC
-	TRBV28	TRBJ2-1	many	CASSLSGTYNEQFF	TGTGCCAGCAGTTTGTCCGGGACTTACAATGAGCAGTTCTTC
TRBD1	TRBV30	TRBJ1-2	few	CAWSLTGSRNYGYTF	TGTGCCTGGAGTCTGACAGGGTCGAGGAACTATGGCTACACCTTC